Following are 7 T cell receptor beta chains from one sample sequenced in a study of beta chain features in type 1 diabetes. Isolated RNA was reverse transcribed in full, so expressed TCRB transcripts were sequenced. Produced via immunoSEQ multiplex PCR; TCRdb's table is partial and in-frame only. The table shows around 330,000 clones, with around 10% occurring only once. Source material: naive CD4+ T cells from blood. Receptors were obtained from a woman aged 30 to 39 in good health.

The genes are TRBV7-3 and TRBJ2-3; D gene ambiguous. This CDR3 spans 15 amino acids. V dropped 2 bases and J dropped 0 bases, with 9 bases sitting between them. Germline V gene lookup returns CDR1 SGHTA and CDR2 FQGTGA. The CDR3 protein is CASSLRYTSTDTQYF. DNA for the CDR3: TGTGCCAGCAGCTTACGGTATACTAGCACAGATACGCAGTATTTT.

In its sample, this clone was seen a few times. The chain recombines TRBV28 with TRBJ2-7, with D perhaps matching TRBD2 (5 bases). From germline, CDR1 is MDHEN and CDR2 SYDVKM. This CDR3 is built from 12 residues. V gave up 8 bases and J gave up 6 bases, with 14 bases separating them. Here the CDR3 reads CASFNGVLEQYF. CDR3 coding DNA: TGTGCCAGCTTTAACGGGGTCCTCGAGCAGTACTTC.

This chain links TRBV5-4 with TRBJ2-5; the match to TRBD2 covers 12 bases. CDR3 length equals 19 residues. J gave up 1 base and V 4 bases, and 14 bases lay outside the gene matches. Germline-derived CDR1 and CDR2 are SGHNT and YYREEE (reference sequence). CDR3 sequence (DNA): TGTGCCAGCAGCACCGTTGGGACTAGCGGGCGTAAAAGCCAAGAGACCCAGTACTTC. Protein: CASSTVGTSGRKSQETQYF.

The chain employs TRBV28 and TRBJ1-1; D is undetermined. The germline V and J ends were trimmed by 7 bases and 2 bases, with 17 bases remaining between them. Germline V gives CDR1 MDHEN, CDR2 SYDVKM. The CDR3 is 15 amino acids. The CDR3: CASTIPGSFNTEAFF. The CDR3 DNA reads TGTGCCAGCACTATTCCGGGGAGCTTCAACACTGAAGCTTTCTTT.

The chain is built from TRBV6-5 and TRBJ1-4; the match to TRBD1 covers 7 bases. The CDR3 sequence is 14 residues long. Germline V gives CDR1 MNHEY, CDR2 SVGAGI. Trimming cost V 2 bases and J 8 bases; bases outside gene matches: 5. This CDR3 reads CASSYEGAREKLFF. DNA for the CDR3: TGTGCCAGCAGTTACGAGGGGGCAAGGGAAAAACTGTTTTTT.

On this clone: At one end the junction does not follow the germline gene, possibly because of a read error. This rearrangement joins TRBV7-9 to TRBJ2-7, with a possible D match to TRBD2 (6 bases). This CDR3 has 11 residues. The germline gives CDR1 SEHNR, CDR2 FQNEAQ (reference sequence). The CDR3 DNA reads as TGTGCCAGCAGCGTCTCGGGACTGCAGGACTTC. It is translated as CASSVSGLQDF.

The chain recombines TRBV29-1 with TRBJ1-2; D gene unclear. V was clipped by 7 bases and J by 3 bases, with 12 bases between them. The CDR3 spans 12 residues. Germline CDR1 SQVTM, CDR2 ANQGSEA. CDR3 DNA sequence: TGCAGCGCCGAGCGGGGTGACTATGGCTACACCTTC. This sequence encodes CSAERGDYGYTF. Full variable domain (missing parts from reference TRBV29-1 and TRBJ1-2): SAVISQKPSRDICQRGTSLTIQCQVDSQVTMMFWYRQQPGQSLTLIATANQGSEATYESGFVIDKFPISRPNLTFSTLTVSNMSPEDSSIYLCSAERGDYGYTFGSGTRLTVV.